Listed below are T cell receptor beta chains from one sample, sequenced in a study of blood T cell repertoires in COVID-19. Assay: immunoSEQ multiplex PCR; the TCRdb copy retains only in-frame clones and omits some. The profile covers about 280,000 clones, with 87% appearing a single time and about 2.2% taken by the ten largest. Sequencing was done on a sample of peripheral blood. The source of these receptors is a woman in her forties or fifties who had recovered from COVID-19. CDR3s include the opening cysteine and the closing phenylalanine or tryptophan. Each record gives: J gene, V gene, CDR3 protein.

J: TRBJ2-1
V: TRBV7-2
CDR3: CASSLALRGEQFF

J: TRBJ2-5
V: TRBV4-2
CDR3: CASSLHPGASGTLRVETQYF

J: TRBJ2-5
V: TRBV5-1
CDR3: CASSPPGQDYQTQYF

J: TRBJ2-2
V: TRBV28
CDR3: CASRRQGNTGELFF

J: TRBJ1-1
V: TRBV5-4
CDR3: CASSLEQGVREAFF

J: TRBJ1-3
V: TRBV18
CDR3: CASSPYSGNTIYF

J: TRBJ2-7
V: TRBV5-1
CDR3: CASSSGQIYEQYF

J: TRBJ2-5
V: TRBV3-1/TRBV3-2
CDR3: CASSVGTGIQETQYF

J: TRBJ1-1
V: TRBV19
CDR3: CASTYSGKGTEAFF

J: TRBJ2-7
V: TRBV6-5
CDR3: CASRSSGSSYEQYF

J: TRBJ2-2
V: TRBV19
CDR3: CASSRRGAPGGAGELFF

J: TRBJ1-2
V: TRBV9
CDR3: CASSARRGQGTNYGYTF

J: TRBJ1-1
V: TRBV28
CDR3: CASRASVNTEAFF

J: TRBJ2-1
V: TRBV7-3
CDR3: CASSPGLAAQYNEQFF

J: TRBJ2-7
V: TRBV7-2
CDR3: CASSLGGGAYEQYF

J: TRBJ2-2
V: TRBV9
CDR3: CASSVGRAHPGNTGELFF

J: TRBJ1-2
V: TRBV2
CDR3: CATKGQGNYGYTF

J: TRBJ2-1
V: TRBV19
CDR3: CASSIDASRGSYNEQFF

J: TRBJ2-1
V: TRBV10-3
CDR3: CAISERNGRTDNEQFF

J: TRBJ2-7
V: TRBV19
CDR3: CASSAGFYEQYF

J: TRBJ1-2
V: TRBV12-5
CDR3: CASGLVPREEGYGYTF

J: TRBJ1-2
V: TRBV7-9
CDR3: CASSSDRVYGYTF

J: TRBJ2-3
V: TRBV3-1/TRBV3-2
CDR3: CASSQAQTLSTDTQYF

J: TRBJ1-4
V: TRBV14
CDR3: CASSKAAGINEKLFF

J: TRBJ2-1
V: TRBV4-3
CDR3: CASSQGLGGGGKYNEQFF

J: TRBJ2-7
V: TRBV28
CDR3: CASSFAGGSYEQYF

J: TRBJ1-2
V: TRBV7-8
CDR3: CASSLNPPGGKDGYTF

J: TRBJ2-6
V: TRBV19
CDR3: CASSISGSGANVLTF

J: TRBJ1-3
V: TRBV16
CDR3: CASSQSRLSSGNTIYF

J: TRBJ1-1
V: TRBV2
CDR3: CASREGGRNTEAFF

J: TRBJ2-2
V: TRBV7-9
CDR3: CASRLGGTGELFF

J: TRBJ2-1
V: TRBV18
CDR3: CASSPSRTYNEQFF

J: TRBJ1-4
V: TRBV28
CDR3: CASSSPGREKLFF

J: TRBJ1-1
V: TRBV2
CDR3: CASSDWTGVIGTEAFF

J: TRBJ2-2
V: TRBV4-1
CDR3: CASSQERLAGGTNTGELFF

J: TRBJ1-1
V: TRBV6-5
CDR3: CASTDGGGTEAFF

J: TRBJ2-7
V: TRBV4-2
CDR3: CASSQELGVGSLTGYEQYF

J: TRBJ2-7
V: TRBV6-5
CDR3: CASSQLGQTTYEQYF

J: TRBJ1-4
V: TRBV28
CDR3: CASSPQGAINEKLFF

J: TRBJ1-3
V: TRBV6-5
CDR3: CATQFGGETGNTIYF

J: TRBJ2-7
V: TRBV27
CDR3: CASREGQLSSYEQYF

J: TRBJ2-5
V: TRBV4-2
CDR3: CASSQVQASAQETQYF

J: TRBJ1-4
V: TRBV28
CDR3: CASSFGRVREKLFF

J: TRBJ1-2
V: TRBV5-1
CDR3: CASSTTGTTYGYTF

J: TRBJ1-1
V: TRBV6-5
CDR3: CASSGRRADTEAFF

J: TRBJ2-5
V: TRBV7-2
CDR3: CASSSPTSGGYF

J: TRBJ2-7
V: TRBV9
CDR3: CASSVNPSVTYEQYF

J: TRBJ2-5
V: TRBV18
CDR3: CASSPTRTSVETQYF

J: TRBJ2-7
V: TRBV7-9
CDR3: CASSLAGQGTYEQYF

J: TRBJ2-2
V: TRBV5-6
CDR3: CASNFGQGVGGELFF

J: TRBJ1-2
V: TRBV18
CDR3: CASSPQDRTEAGYTF

J: TRBJ1-4
V: TRBV20-1
CDR3: CSASNRAGSEKLFF

J: TRBJ2-1
V: TRBV9
CDR3: CASSVSSGGYNEQFF

J: TRBJ2-1
V: TRBV7-2
CDR3: CASSPWTGAYNEQFF

J: TRBJ1-1
V: TRBV24-1
CDR3: CATRDRANTEAFF

J: TRBJ1-1
V: TRBV30
CDR3: CAWSVQNEAFF

J: TRBJ1-6
V: TRBV9
CDR3: CASSVGVREAPLHF

J: TRBJ2-7
V: TRBV7-2
CDR3: CASSHWAYEQYF

J: TRBJ1-1
V: TRBV7-2
CDR3: CASSWTGGGTEAFF